The 20 T cell receptor beta chains listed next were all sequenced from one sample in a study of blood T cell repertoires in COVID-19. Using immunoSEQ multiplex PCR, the repertoire was profiled, and TCRdb retains in-frame clones only, with some absent. The top ten clones hold roughly 2.2% of a sample with about 130,000 clones, around nine tenths of them seen once. What was sequenced was PBMCs or T cells enriched from blood (not recorded which). The receptors were gathered from a woman in her forties or fifties who had recovered from COVID-19.

This clone has a single count. The chain is built from TRBV13 and TRBJ2-5, with a tentative D call TRBD2 (7 bases). The CDR3 is 13 residues long. Trimming removed 5 bases at V and 5 bases at J, with 12 bases between. The germline gives CDR1 PRHDT, CDR2 FYEKMQ (reference sequence). CDR3 sequence reads: CASSKGGAETQYF. The CDR3 DNA reads as TGTGCCAGCAGCAAAGGGGGGGCGGAGACCCAGTACTTC.

The V gene is TRBV7-9, the J gene TRBJ1-1, with D possibly TRBD1 on 6 matching bases. The V gene's germline CDR1 is SEHNR and CDR2 FQNEAQ (reference sequence). This CDR3 comprises 15 residues. The ends were cut back, 5 bases at V and 2 bases at J, with 15 bases in the middle. This CDR3 is CASSPRTDRNTEAFF. DNA for the CDR3: TGTGCCAGCAGCCCCAGGACAGACCGAAACACTGAAGCTTTCTTT.

The rearrangement uses TRBV7-2 and TRBJ1-4, with D perhaps TRBD1 (6 bases). The CDR3 covers 15 residues. Looked up from germline, CDR1 is SGHTA and CDR2 is FQGNSA. The V and J ends lost 2 bases and 4 bases respectively, with 11 bases between them. CDR3 bases: TGTGCCAGCAGCTTAAAGGGACAATATAATGAAAAACTGTTTTTT. Amino acids: CASSLKGQYNEKLFF. Full variable domain (remainder filled in from reference TRBV7-2 and TRBJ1-4): GAGVSQSPSNKVTEKGKDVELRCDPISGHTALYWYRQSLGQGLEFLIYFQGNSAPDKSGLPSDRFSAERTGGSVSTLTIQRTQQEDSAVYLCASSLKGQYNEKLFFGSGTQLSVL.

The chain uses TRBV19 and TRBJ2-7; 7 positions agree with TRBD1. With V trimmed by 1 base and J by 5 bases, 8 bases remained unmatched. This CDR3 spans 15 amino acids. Germline CDR1 LNHDA, CDR2 SQIVND (reference sequence). The CDR3 DNA reads TGTGCCAGTAGTATAGGTGGGACAGTTTCGAACGAGCAGTACTTC. Translated, it gives CASSIGGTVSNEQYF.

The chain carries TRBV3-1 (or the pseudogene TRBV3-2) and TRBJ2-3; TRBD2 might be the D (7 bases). Per germline, CDR1 LGHDT and CDR2 YNNKEL (reference sequence). There are 15 residues in the CDR3. V lost 4 bases and J 2 bases, leaving 13 bases between the germline ends. The CDR3 spells CASSRNGGPTDTQYF. The DNA of the CDR3 is TGTGCCAGCAGCCGCAACGGGGGGCCCACAGATACGCAGTATTTT.

This clone has a single count. The V call is TRBV5-4, the J call TRBJ1-1; no firm D call. The CDR3 has 14 amino acids. The V end was cut by 2 bases, the J end by 0 bases, with 8 bases between. CDR1 is SGHNT and CDR2 is YYREEE in the germline V gene (reference sequence). This CDR3 reads CASSFGGLNTEAFF. The DNA of the CDR3 is TGTGCCAGCAGCTTTGGAGGGCTGAACACTGAAGCTTTCTTT.

V is TRBV10-1 and J is TRBJ2-1, with TRBD1 identical over 8 bases. J gave up 6 bases and V 11 bases, and 9 bases lay outside the gene matches. Germline assignment: CDR1 WNHNN and CDR2 SYGVQD (reference sequence). The CDR3 consists of 13 residues. The CDR3 bases are TGCGCCGTCGGGACAGGCCGGGGCAATGAGCAGTTCTTC. Its translation: CAVGTGRGNEQFF.

The CDR3 spells CASSIMWDRAYGYTF. In nucleotides, the CDR3 is TGTGCCAGTAGTATTATGTGGGACAGGGCCTATGGCTACACCTTC. The V gene is TRBV19, the J gene TRBJ1-2, with 9 bases aligning to TRBD1. The CDR3 spans 15 residues. Trimming took 3 bases from V and 4 from J; bases not matched to a gene: 6. From germline, CDR1 is LNHDA and CDR2 SQIVND (reference sequence).

This sequence joins TRBV3-1 (or the pseudogene TRBV3-2) and TRBJ1-1, with 10 bases identical to TRBD1. Germline V lookup: CDR1 LGHDT, CDR2 YNNKEL (reference sequence). The V gene end was trimmed by 5 bases and the J gene end by 5 bases; junction bases not matched to a gene: 8. This CDR3 comprises 15 residues. CDR3 in DNA: TGTGCCAGCAGCTTCCCCGGGACAGGGGTGACTGAAGCTTTCTTT. Translation gives CASSFPGTGVTEAFF.

The gene calls are TRBV27 and TRBJ2-1, with 8 bases lining up with TRBD2. CDR1 is MNHEY, CDR2 SMNVEV, per germline (reference sequence). The CDR3 has 13 amino acids. V lost 4 bases to trimming and J lost 13 bases; unmatched junction nucleotides: 9. The CDR3 spells CASSSTPGLVQFF. Written as DNA, the CDR3 is TGTGCCAGCAGTTCTACCCCGGGACTAGTTCAGTTCTTC.

This chain links TRBV9 with TRBJ1-1; perhaps TRBD1 as D (5 bases). V lost 3 bases to trimming and J lost 0 bases, with 15 bases between them. This CDR3 has 16 amino acids. CDR1 is SGDLS and CDR2 is YYNGEE in the germline V gene. CDR3 amino acids: CASSEPGGDVNTEAFF. The CDR3 bases are TGTGCCAGCAGCGAGCCGGGGGGAGATGTGAACACTGAAGCTTTCTTT.

This clone was observed a single time. The gene calls are TRBV27 and TRBJ2-5; TRBD2 is a possible D gene (6 bases). This CDR3 has 15 amino acids. The V gene lost 6 bases and the J gene lost 5 bases, with 19 bases spanning the gap. Germline lookup yields CDR1 MNHEY and CDR2 SMNVEV (reference sequence). The CDR3 here is CASSNLAFSGETQYF. CDR3 bases: TGTGCCAGCAGCAACCTAGCGTTCTCGGGGGAGACCCAGTACTTC.

The chain recombines TRBV27 with TRBJ2-5; 10 nucleotides match TRBD1. Germline CDR1 and CDR2: MNHEY and SMNVEV (reference sequence). The CDR3 consists of 15 residues. J gave up 1 base and V 4 bases, and 3 bases lay outside the gene matches. CDR3 sequence reads: CASSSTGGRQETQYF. The CDR3 nucleotides are TGTGCCAGCAGTTCGACAGGGGGCCGCCAAGAGACCCAGTACTTC.

The CDR3 DNA follows: TGCGCCAGCAGCTTGGTACCGGGGGGCGGGATGAACTACAATGAGCAGTTCTTC. This sequence encodes CASSLVPGGGMNYNEQFF. V gene TRBV5-1 combines with J gene TRBJ2-1, with D possibly being TRBD2 (7 bases). This CDR3 contains 18 residues. CDR1 is SGHRS and CDR2 is YFSETQ in the germline V gene. The V end was cut by 0 bases, the J end by 3 bases, with 19 bases between.

This chain connects TRBV2 to TRBJ2-2; D possibly corresponds to TRBD1 (6 bases). The CDR3 has 14 amino acids. V shed 6 bases and J shed 4 bases, with 12 bases lying between them. From germline, CDR1 is SNHLY and CDR2 FYNNEI. Here the CDR3 DNA reads TGTGCCAGCAGACCCGACAGGTCCACCGGGGAGCTGTTTTTT. Its protein is CASRPDRSTGELFF.

V usage is TRBV19 and J usage is TRBJ1-4; no firm D call. The germline CDR1 and CDR2 sequences are LNHDA and SQIVND (reference sequence). V was trimmed by 6 bases and J by 3 bases, leaving 20 bases between them. The CDR3 length is 17 residues. The CDR3: CASSLVAIPDSNEKLFF. The CDR3 DNA follows: TGTGCCAGTAGCCTTGTGGCAATCCCCGATTCTAATGAAAAACTGTTTTTT.

This chain links TRBV19 with TRBJ2-7, with D maybe TRBD2 (5 bases). CDR3 length equals 11 residues. The V and J ends lost 5 bases and 3 bases respectively, with 5 bases between them. CDR1 and CDR2 (germline): LNHDA, SQIVND (reference sequence). The CDR3 region is CASSEGYEQYF. CDR3 bases: TGTGCCAGTAGTGAGGGCTACGAGCAGTACTTC.

V and J are TRBV7-8 and TRBJ1-1, with 7 positions matching TRBD1. Germline CDR1 reads SGHVS; CDR2 reads FQNEAQ. The CDR3 contains 15 residues. V trimming: 3 bases; J trimming: 4 bases; junction bases outside the gene matches: 8. The CDR3 nucleotides are TGTGCCAGCAGCTTTCGGGACGACAGGGCCACTGAAGCTTTCTTT. Amino acids: CASSFRDDRATEAFF.

The chain uses TRBV5-5 and TRBJ1-1; no firm D call. The CDR3 extends over 15 amino acids. The germline V and J ends were trimmed by 1 base and 7 bases, with 17 bases remaining between them. Germline V gene data show CDR1 as SGHKS and CDR2 as YYEKEE (reference sequence). CDR3 sequence reads: CASSLTAAVGSEAFF. In DNA form, the CDR3 reads TGTGCCAGCAGCTTGACCGCCGCAGTGGGGAGTGAAGCTTTCTTT.

This clone was counted once. The chain employs TRBV7-9 and TRBJ2-5; D unresolved. V dropped 7 bases and J dropped 5 bases, with 14 bases sitting between them. The CDR3 covers 13 residues. Germline values: CDR1 SEHNR, CDR2 FQNEAQ (reference sequence). In nucleotides, the CDR3 is TGTGCCAGCACCCTGGCTTCGAGGGAGACCCAGTACTTC. It is translated as CASTLASRETQYF.